This T cell receptor (beta chain) was found in a study of cytomegalovirus exposure and HLA in healthy donors. Study context: An early data release held some 85 million unique TCRs from HLA-typed donors.

Notes on the study in general: Among the most significant clusters, several appeared linked to common viral pathogens in a later analysis. In a later analysis, DRB1 alleles had the most associated TCRs; HLA-C alleles the fewest.

PCR employed 60 Vbeta and 13 Jbeta primers. The table came from immunoSEQ multiplex PCR; TCRdb's copy has only in-frame clones and leaves some out. Of around 120,000 clones in the sample, around 76% were seen once. CDR1 is SGHRS and CDR2 is YFSETQ in the germline V gene. The CDR3 totals 16 residues. V was pared by 4 bases and J by 4 bases, with 17 bases between. Each of the donors was a healthy bone marrow donor. There are a few counts of this clone. Its target is not known. This receptor was identified in a man aged 55 to 70 in good health and CMV-seropositive. The material sequenced was PBMCs. The chain recombines TRBV5-1 with TRBJ2-2, with D unclear. Here the CDR3 DNA reads TGCGCCAGCAGCCCTACAGCTTCAGGATCCACCGGGGAGCTGTTTTTT. It yields the protein CASSPTASGSTGELFF.